Listed here are 28 T cell receptor beta chains from one sample, sequenced in a study of blood T cells in healthy people across ages. A second PCR, run for about 6 to 11 cycles, used a sample-barcoded 5' primer plus a J-beta primer mix. In TCRdb, the 5' RACE reads were re-called with MiXCR into one record per CDR3 protein. The data show 550,000 to 700,000 distinct CDR3 sequences, roughly 28% seen once. The sample consisted of blood. The receptors stem from a woman aged 70-85 years in good health.

This clonotype was detected ten times or more. The chain has TRBV6-6 and TRBJ1-2; D perhaps matches TRBD1 (5 bases). There are 14 residues in the CDR3. V was shortened by 6 bases and J by 4 bases, with 15 bases between the two germline ends. CDR1 MNHNY and CDR2 SVGAGI come from the germline V gene (reference sequence). The CDR3 reads CASSLQGDGYGYTF. The CDR3 DNA follows: TGTGCCAGCAGCCTACAAGGGGACGGCTATGGCTACACCTTC.

The chain employs TRBV9 and TRBJ2-7; possibly TRBD1 or TRBD2 for D (8 bases each). Germline assignment: CDR1 SGDLS and CDR2 YYNGEE. This CDR3 comprises 14 residues. With 4 bases removed from V and 5 bases from J, the gap between germline ends came to 16 bases. The CDR3 nucleotides read TGTGCCAGCAGCCCCGGACAGGGACTAGACGAGCAGTACTTC. Protein product: CASSPGQGLDEQYF.

This clonotype has just a few counts. The CDR3 DNA reads TGTGCCAGCAGCTTAGCGGGGAGACAGGGGGCTGGAGATACGCAGTATTTT. Protein product: CASSLAGRQGAGDTQYF. The chain is built from TRBV7-6 and TRBJ2-3; 10 nucleotides align to TRBD1. The CDR3 is 17 amino acids. The germline V gene encodes CDR1 SGHVS and CDR2 FNYEAQ. The J segment lost 5 bases and the V segment lost 0 bases, leaving 8 bases of the junction unmatched.

This chain joins TRBV2 and TRBJ1-2, with 9 nucleotides matching TRBD1. With 5 bases clipped from V and 1 base from J, the junction kept 5 bases outside the gene matches. CDR3 length: 15 residues. CDR1 is SNHLY and CDR2 is FYNNEI in the germline V gene. DNA of the CDR3: TGTGCCAGCAGTACCGACAGGGGGATTAACTATGGCTACACCTTC. This gives the protein CASSTDRGINYGYTF.

This clonotype appeared a few times. The genes are TRBV12-5 and TRBJ1-1, with D maybe TRBD1 (6 bases). V was shortened by 5 bases and J by 10 bases, with 17 bases between the two germline ends. Germline CDR1 LGHNT, CDR2 FRNRAP. CDR3 length equals 13 residues. The CDR3 DNA sequence: TGTGCTAGTGGTGATCGGACAGCGCGAGGAGCTTTCTTT. It translates to CASGDRTARGAFF.

V is TRBV5-1 and J is TRBJ2-5; 13 nucleotides match TRBD2. This CDR3 region has 17 residues. V gave up 2 bases and J gave up 2 bases; unmatched junction bases: 6. Germline CDR1 SGHRS, CDR2 YFSETQ. CDR3 DNA sequence: TGCGCCAGCAGCTTTGGGACTAGCGGGGCTTATCAAGAGACCCAGTACTTC. Amino acid sequence: CASSFGTSGAYQETQYF.

This clonotype occurred a few times. The chain is built from TRBV6-6 and TRBJ1-6, with D possibly TRBD1 on 6 matching bases. Germline V gene lookup returns CDR1 MNHNY and CDR2 SVGAGI (reference sequence). CDR3 length: 14 amino acids. The V gene lost 2 bases and the J gene lost 7 bases, with 9 bases spanning the gap. This CDR3 reads CASSYIQGNSPLHF. The CDR3, as DNA: TGTGCCAGCAGTTACATACAGGGAAATTCACCCCTCCACTTT.

This clonotype was observed a handful of times. The gene calls are TRBV5-1 and TRBJ2-4, with TRBD2 identical over 15 bases. J was trimmed by 8 bases and V by 4 bases; bases with no gene match: 7. Germline CDR1 SGHRS, CDR2 YFSETQ. This CDR3 region has 16 residues. The CDR3 coding sequence is TGCGCCAGCAGCCTCGGGACTAGCGGGGGGACGGACATTCAGTACTTC. Its protein is CASSLGTSGGTDIQYF.

The genes are TRBV30 and TRBJ2-3; D possibly corresponds to TRBD1 (7 bases). This CDR3 has 13 residues. The V end lost 5 bases, the J end lost 4 bases, and 13 bases lay between the germline ends. CDR1 is GTSNPN, CDR2 SVGIG, per germline (reference sequence). CDR3 nucleotides: TGTGCCTGGTCAGGGGGGTTGGCAGATACGCAGTATTTT. Its protein product is CAWSGGLADTQYF.

This clonotype was seen a handful of times. The CDR3 region is CASSQVDADAEAFF. CDR3 DNA: TGTGCCAGCTCACAGGTTGACGCCGACGCCGAAGCTTTCTTT. V and J are TRBV18 and TRBJ1-1; D unresolved. Trimming took off 4 bases at V and 8 bases at J, with 17 bases between the two ends. Looked up from germline, CDR1 is KGHSH and CDR2 is LQKENI. This CDR3 region has 14 residues.

A few counts support this clonotype. The chain employs TRBV10-3 and TRBJ2-2; 8 nucleotides agree with TRBD2. This CDR3 is 17 amino acids long. The trim removed 0 bases at V and 4 bases at J, leaving 7 bases unmatched. Germline CDR1 is ENHRY and CDR2 is SYGVKD. This CDR3 reads CAISESSGGAGTGELFF. Here the CDR3 DNA reads TGTGCCATCAGTGAGTCGAGCGGGGGAGCGGGCACCGGGGAGCTGTTTTTT.

The table lists this clonotype with a few counts. The chain has TRBV15 and TRBJ1-2; TRBD1 might be the D (6 bases). CDR3 size: 15 residues. V gave up 5 bases and J gave up 3 bases, with 16 bases separating them. Germline V CDR1 and CDR2: LNHNV, YYDKDF (reference sequence). This CDR3 is CATSVLGGLDYGYTF. As DNA, the CDR3 is TGTGCCACCAGCGTCTTGGGGGGGCTTGACTATGGCTACACCTTC.

The count of this clonotype is one. The gene calls are TRBV7-2 and TRBJ2-1; 15 positions match TRBD2. Judging by the DNA end, TRBJ2-7 fits better; the J call may be wrong. There are 18 residues in the CDR3. Germline V gene data show CDR1 as SGHTA and CDR2 as FQGNSA. DNA for the CDR3: TGTGCCAGCAGCTTAGCACGGACTAGCGGGGGGGCGGTCTACGAGCAGTACTTC. Its translation: CASSLARTSGGAVYEQYF.

The V gene is TRBV20-1, the J gene TRBJ1-1, with D unclear. With 4 bases removed from V and 1 base from J, the gap between germline ends came to 13 bases. The CDR3 length is 14 residues. CDR1 is DFQATT, CDR2 SNEGSKA, per germline (reference sequence). CDR3 in amino acids: CSAKVTQANTEAFF. In DNA form, the CDR3 reads TGCAGTGCTAAGGTCACGCAGGCGAACACTGAAGCTTTCTTT.

CDR3 DNA: TGTGCCACCAGCAGACACGGTAACAGGGTCGATCAGTTCTTC. Protein sequence: CATSRHGNRVDQFF. The J gene is TRBJ2-5, the V gene TRBV15, with D possibly matching TRBD1 (6 bases). The end of the DNA is better explained by TRBJ2-1, so the J call may be wrong. From germline, CDR1 is LNHNV and CDR2 YYDKDF (reference sequence). CDR3 length equals 14 residues.

There are many counts of this clonotype. V gene TRBV6-6 combines with J gene TRBJ1-2; D is possibly TRBD1 (6 bases). Trimming took off 5 bases at V and 6 bases at J, with 10 bases between the two ends. Germline V CDR1 and CDR2: MNHNY, SVGAGI (reference sequence). The CDR3 contains 12 residues. CDR3 in DNA: TGTGCCAGCAGTCAGGGACAAAATGGCTACACCTTC. It yields the protein CASSQGQNGYTF.

This clonotype turned up a few times. V usage is TRBV20-1 and J usage is TRBJ2-7; D possibly corresponds to TRBD2 (6 bases). CDR1 is DFQATT and CDR2 is SNEGSKA in the germline V gene (reference sequence). There are 13 residues in the CDR3. The germline V and J ends were trimmed by 2 bases and 4 bases, with 12 bases remaining between them. For the CDR3, the DNA is TGCAGTGCTAGACGGGGAGGCACGTACGAGCAGTACTTC. It codes for CSARRGGTYEQYF.

This clonotype showed up just a few times. The chain is built from TRBV29-1 and TRBJ2-1; D gene ambiguous. The V and J ends lost 4 bases and 8 bases respectively, with 6 bases between them. Germline CDR1 SQVTM, CDR2 ANQGSEA. The CDR3 runs 10 residues. The CDR3 here is CSVGGDEQFF. For the CDR3, the DNA is TGCAGCGTTGGAGGTGATGAGCAGTTCTTC.

J is TRBJ1-1 and V is TRBV7-2; no firm D call. CDR3 size: 15 residues. Germline assignment: CDR1 SGHTA and CDR2 FQGNSA. The germline V and J ends were trimmed by 5 bases and 1 base, with 14 bases remaining between them. The CDR3 nucleotides read TGTGCCAGCAGCCTTACCCCGGGGAAGAACACTGAAGCTTTCTTT. Its translation is CASSLTPGKNTEAFF.

The J gene is TRBJ2-6, the V gene TRBV29-1; 7 nucleotides align to TRBD1. The CDR3 totals 16 residues. Germline V gives CDR1 SQVTM, CDR2 ANQGSEA. The V segment lost 6 bases and the J segment 0 bases; nucleotides outside the gene matches: 8. CDR3 nucleotides: TGCAGCGTGACACAGGGACAGCTCTCTGGGGCCAACGTCCTGACTTTC. Translation: CSVTQGQLSGANVLTF.

In this sample, this clonotype turned up a few times. The V gene is TRBV29-1, the J gene TRBJ1-4; D not resolved. The CDR3 has 11 amino acids. Per the germline V gene, CDR1 is SQVTM and CDR2 is ANQGSEA. Trimming left V 5 bases short and J 4 bases short, with 5 bases between. The CDR3: CSVRINEKLFF. DNA of the CDR3: TGCAGCGTTCGGATTAATGAAAAACTGTTTTTT.

Note on this clonotype: It may be a read error: a sequence one base away is much more abundant. The J gene is TRBJ2-2, the V gene TRBV7-6; D remains ambiguous. Per the germline V gene, CDR1 is SGHVS and CDR2 is FNYEAQ. The ends were cut back, 3 bases at V and 1 base at J, with 6 bases in the middle. The CDR3 has 14 amino acids. For the CDR3, the DNA is TGTGCCAGCAGCTTTGAACAGAACACCGGGGAGCTGTTTTTT. The encoded protein is CASSFEQNTGELFF.

The V and J genes are TRBV30 and TRBJ2-5; no definite D call. The closer fit of TRBJ2-7 to the DNA end suggests the J call may be wrong. The CDR3 runs 13 residues. The germline V gene encodes CDR1 GTSNPN and CDR2 SVGIG (reference sequence). The chain's CDR3 is CAWSVLRYREQYF. As DNA, the CDR3 is TGTGCCTGGAGTGTACTTAGGTACCGCGAGCAGTACTTC.

This clonotype was recorded only once. The rearrangement joins TRBV11-2 to TRBJ2-3, with 8 bases fitting TRBD2. With 5 bases clipped from V and 0 bases from J, the junction kept 16 bases outside the gene matches. Germline V lookup: CDR1 SGHAT, CDR2 FQNNGV. The CDR3 is 19 residues long. This CDR3 reads CASSHRVAGGPPSTDTQYF. The DNA for the CDR3 is TGTGCCAGCAGCCACCGAGTCGCGGGGGGCCCTCCCAGCACAGATACGCAGTATTTT.

This chain uses TRBV29-1 with TRBJ1-3; possibly TRBD1 for D (5 bases). Germline V gives CDR1 SQVTM, CDR2 ANQGSEA. Trimming left V 4 bases short and J 4 bases short, with 11 bases between. The CDR3 runs 13 residues. For the CDR3, the DNA is TGCAGCGTTGCAGGGTATAGCGGAAACACCATATATTTT. Translation: CSVAGYSGNTIYF.

Only a few counts were recorded for this clonotype. This rearrangement joins TRBV5-1 to TRBJ1-1; TRBD1 matches 11 bases. The germline CDR1 and CDR2 sequences are SGHRS and YFSETQ. The CDR3 totals 15 residues. Trimming took 5 bases from V and 4 from J; bases not matched to a gene: 7. CDR3 sequence: CASRTGQGGTTEAFF. The CDR3 DNA reads as TGCGCCAGCAGAACGGGACAGGGGGGGACCACTGAAGCTTTCTTT.

This chain connects TRBV2 to TRBJ2-7, with 8 positions matching TRBD2. The CDR3 spans 15 residues. V lost 6 bases, J lost 0 bases, and 7 bases stayed unmatched. In germline, CDR1 is SNHLY, CDR2 FYNNEI. The CDR3 bases are TGTGCCAGCAGGAGCTTAGCGGGACACTCCTACGAGCAGTACTTC. As protein: CASRSLAGHSYEQYF.

This clonotype showed up just a few times. The chain has TRBV4-1 and TRBJ1-1; D is unclear. Trimming pared 0 bases from V and 1 base from J, leaving 9 bases between. This CDR3 is built from 15 residues. Per the germline V gene, CDR1 is MGHRA and CDR2 is YSYEKL. The CDR3 nucleotides are TGCGCCAGCAGCCAAGAGATGTCAGGGAACACTGAAGCTTTCTTT. This encodes CASSQEMSGNTEAFF.